These T cell receptor beta chains were read from a single sample in a study of shared clonotypes between healthy human individuals. Profiled with immunoSEQ multiplex PCR; TCRdb holds only in-frame clones, not every one. The sample contains about 550,000 clones, less than 97% of which appear only once. The sample consisted of naive CD8+ T cells sorted from blood. The receptors stem from a woman in her thirties in good health. Each CDR3 is given with its conserved first and last residue. The D gene is left open where the match is weak. Part of the rows lack a size; the others show once, few, many or a class for expanded clones.

abundance	d_gene	v_gene	j_gene	CDR3aa	CDR3nt
-	-	TRBV4-1	TRBJ2-7	CASSQIGSYEQYF	TGCGCCAGCAGCCAAATCGGTTCCTACGAGCAGTACTTC
-	TRBD1	TRBV2	TRBJ1-5	CASSKGQGKAQPQHF	TGTGCCAGCAGTAAGGGACAGGGGAAGGCTCAGCCCCAGCATTTT
-	-	TRBV15	TRBJ1-1	CATSRDSEEAFF	TGTGCCACCAGCAGAGATTCAGAGGAAGCTTTCTTT
-	TRBD2	TRBV2	TRBJ2-2	CASSGGLAGAVGRAGELFF	TGTGCCAGCAGTGGAGGTCTAGCGGGAGCAGTTGGTCGCGCCGGGGAGCTGTTTTTT
-	-	TRBV7-9	TRBJ1-5	CASSLGGAGSNQPQHF	TGTGCCAGCAGCTTAGGAGGGGCAGGCAGCAATCAGCCCCAGCATTTT
-	-	TRBV9	TRBJ2-1	CASSRKRGPDNEQFF	TGTGCCAGCAGTAGGAAAAGAGGTCCCGACAATGAGCAGTTCTTC
-	-	TRBV27	TRBJ2-7	CASSLVFGSYEQYF	TGTGCCAGCAGTTTGGTATTTGGCTCCTACGAGCAGTACTTC
once	-	TRBV4-2	TRBJ1-5	CASSQSTVSNQPQHF	TGTGCCAGCAGCCAATCGACAGTGAGCAATCAGCCCCAGCATTTT
-	TRBD1	TRBV7-2	TRBJ2-7	CASSFDRGSYEQYF	TGTGCCAGCAGCTTCGACAGGGGGTCCTACGAGCAGTACTTC
once	TRBD1	TRBV19	TRBJ2-1	CASRGFGDSRGNEQFF	TGTGCCAGTAGGGGCTTTGGGGACAGCCGGGGCAATGAGCAGTTCTTC
-	-	TRBV2	TRBJ2-2	CASTPGTLLPGELFF	TGTGCCAGCACCCCCGGGACCCTTCTACCCGGGGAGCTGTTTTTT
-	TRBD2	TRBV27	TRBJ2-7	CASSPGTSGRLEQYF	TGTGCCAGCAGCCCAGGGACTAGCGGGAGGCTCGAGCAGTACTTC
once	TRBD1	TRBV7-9	TRBJ2-1	CASSPGQGFFNEQFF	TGTGCCAGCAGCCCGGGACAGGGTTTTTTCAATGAGCAGTTCTTC
-	-	TRBV4-1	TRBJ2-7	CASSQEWEASWGYEQYF	TGCGCCAGCAGCCAAGAGTGGGAGGCTAGCTGGGGCTACGAGCAGTACTTC
-	-	TRBV7-9	TRBJ1-1	CASSLVEGRTEAFF	TGTGCCAGCAGCTTAGTTGAGGGGCGGACTGAAGCTTTCTTT
-	-	TRBV14	TRBJ1-1	CASSQEQGISEAFF	TGTGCCAGCAGCCAAGAACAGGGCATATCTGAAGCTTTCTTT
-	-	TRBV28	TRBJ2-7	CASSFRVFPPYEQYF	TGTGCCAGCAGTTTCAGGGTGTTCCCCCCCTACGAGCAGTACTTC
-	-	TRBV15	TRBJ1-5	CATSRDRGLDQPQHF	TGTGCCACCAGCAGAGATCGGGGGTTGGATCAGCCCCAGCATTTT
-	-	TRBV25-1	TRBJ1-1	CASSESTGNTEAFF	TGTGCCAGCAGTGAATCGACAGGCAACACTGAAGCTTTCTTT
once	-	TRBV7-8	TRBJ2-3	CASSLDWGAMDTQYF	TGTGCCAGCAGCTTAGATTGGGGGGCCATGGATACGCAGTATTTT
-	-	TRBV19	TRBJ2-7	CASSEGFGYEQYF	TGTGCCAGTAGTGAGGGCTTCGGTTACGAGCAGTACTTC
-	-	TRBV5-5	TRBJ2-2	CASSFGDPNTGELFF	TGTGCCAGCAGCTTTGGGGATCCGAACACCGGGGAGCTGTTTTTT
-	-	TRBV2	TRBJ2-1	CASSEKGSHSSYNEQFF	TGTGCCAGCAGTGAAAAGGGTTCACATAGCTCCTACAATGAGCAGTTCTTC